This TCR beta chain was sequenced for a study of CD8+ T cells in alopecia areata. About the study: Patients received oral tofacitinib, 5 to 10 mg twice daily, for moderate-to-severe alopecia areata.

cDNA reverse transcribed from extracted RNA served as the sequencing template. Measured with immunoSEQ multiplex PCR; TCRdb has only the in-frame clones, and not every one. This repertoire shows around 250,000 clones, under 80% found once; its top ten account for roughly 1.2%. Study-wide points: The study found higher clonality in lesional than normal scalp, especially in alopecia totalis/universalis.

Points on this clone: The antigen remains undetermined.

In alopecia areata patients, both lesional scalp punch biopsies and peripheral blood were collected. Trimming took off 2 bases at V and 7 bases at J, with 11 bases between the two ends. Germline assignment: CDR1 MGHDK and CDR2 SYGVNS. The CDR3 contains 13 residues. The sample was CD4+ T cells sorted from blood, taken at week 0. The chain joins TRBV25-1 to TRBJ1-2, with D unclear. The source is a human donor with alopecia areata. CDR3 sequence reads: CASSEPAASGYTF. As DNA, the CDR3 is TGTGCCAGCAGTGAACCGGCCGCGAGTGGCTACACCTTC.